This TCR beta chain was found in a study of tumor-infiltrating lymphocytes in primary liver carcinoma. The study's findings and limits: When set against blood, tumors had a significantly higher top-250-clone fraction (p = 0.039).

Regarding this clonotype: Its cognate antigen is unknown. The germline gene is not matched at one end of the junction; a read error may be the cause.

Per germline, CDR1 MDHEN and CDR2 SYDVKM. This CDR3 has 11 amino acids. The authors made TCR beta cDNA from approximately 500 ng total RNA with a constant-region primer. Slightly modified ARM-PCR served as the procedure for the TCR beta libraries. These libraries came from three rounds of nested multiplex PCR. Rounds one and two of PCR, each of roughly 10 cycles, were primed with TRBV1-TRBV30 forward primers and a C-beta reverse primer. TCRdb re-analysed the multiplex PCR reads in MiXCR, keeping a single row per CDR3 protein. The table includes approximately 300,000 distinct CDR3 sequences, around three fifths detected once. RNA was extracted from whole blood without cell sorting, alongside germline DNA. Prior to surgery, approximately 4 milliliters of peripheral blood were drawn.

The source is a man between 35 and 55 years old with primary liver carcinoma and hepatitis B virus infection. The V and J genes are TRBV28 and TRBJ2-7; D is uncertain. Sequenced material: peripheral blood. CDR3 in amino acids: CASAKAYGQYF. The CDR3 DNA reads TGTGCCAGCGCGAAGGCCTACGGGCAGTACTTC. Full variable domain (missing parts from reference TRBV28 and TRBJ2-7): DVKVTQSSRYLVKRTGEKVFLECVQDMDHENMFWYRQDPGLGLRLIYFSYDVKMKEKGDIPEGYSVSREKKERFSLILESASTNQTSMYLCASAKAYGQYFGPGTRLTVT.